A single sample gave rise to the 27 T cell receptor beta chains below, sequenced in a study of CD8+CD57+ T cells in acquired aplastic anemia. Template material for TCR beta VDJ and CDR3 profiling consisted of genomic DNA. Each CDR3 protein gets one entry after TCRdb re-called the reads with MiXCR. The sample lists fewer than 250,000 distinct CDR3 sequences, about half seen once, with 15% to 20% in the top ten. Previously, flow cytometry had revealed CD8+CD57+ cell expansion in the patients chosen for sequencing. The sample consisted of sorted CD4+, CD8+, or CD8+CD57+ T cells (not recorded which) from PBMCs. These receptors came from a human donor with aplastic anemia.

This clonotype came up a few times. This chain uses TRBV9 with TRBJ2-7, with D uncertain. This CDR3 is built from 14 residues. Trimming left V 1 base short and J 6 bases short, with 14 bases between. CDR1 is SGDLS, CDR2 YYNGEE, per germline. The DNA for the CDR3 is TGTGCCAGCAGCGTAACAGCCATTAGGACCGAGCAGTACTTC. It codes for CASSVTAIRTEQYF.

The V and J genes are TRBV7-4 and TRBJ1-2; no clear D. V was clipped by 3 bases and J by 3 bases, with 2 bases between them. The CDR3 is 11 amino acids. Germline CDR1 and CDR2: SGHVT and SQSDAQ. The DNA for the CDR3 is TGTGCCAGCAGCTTGGACTATGGCTACACCTTC. This sequence encodes CASSLDYGYTF.

This chain joins TRBV5-1 and TRBJ1-4; D perhaps matches TRBD1 (5 bases). The germline gives CDR1 SGHRS, CDR2 YFSETQ. CDR3 length: 14 amino acids. V lost 2 bases, J lost 6 bases, and 11 bases lay in between. Here the CDR3 reads CASSFVGRDEKLFF. The CDR3, as DNA: TGCGCCAGCAGCTTTGTGGGGCGGGATGAAAAACTGTTTTTT.

CDR3 loop: CASSRVEVDEQFF. CDR3 DNA sequence: TGTGCCAGCAGCCGCGTAGAGGTGGATGAGCAGTTCTTC. V is TRBV7-3 and J is TRBJ2-1; D unclear. The ends were cut back, 5 bases at V and 8 bases at J, with 13 bases in the middle. Germline CDR1 reads SGHTA; CDR2 reads FQGTGA. This CDR3 comprises 13 residues.

This clonotype was seen repeatedly, ten times or more. The chain carries TRBV5-1 and TRBJ2-1; D not certain. V lost 0 bases, J lost 3 bases, and 7 bases lay in between. The CDR3 covers 14 residues. From germline, CDR1 is SGHRS and CDR2 YFSETQ. The CDR3 spells CASSLEGSYNEQFF. DNA for the CDR3: TGCGCCAGCAGCTTGGAGGGCAGCTACAATGAGCAGTTCTTC.

The chain employs TRBV7-2 and TRBJ2-3; the match to TRBD1 covers 8 bases. The CDR3 runs to 15 residues. V lost 4 bases, J lost 5 bases, and 8 bases stayed unmatched. Germline loops: CDR1 SGHTA, CDR2 FQGNSA. The CDR3 DNA follows: TGTGCCAGCAGCTCAGTCGGACAGGGCGAAGATACGCAGTATTTT. The encoded protein is CASSSVGQGEDTQYF.

This rearrangement joins TRBV2 to TRBJ2-3; D might be TRBD1 (6 bases). With 7 bases removed from V and 4 bases from J, the gap between germline ends came to 9 bases. This CDR3 region has 12 residues. CDR1 SNHLY and CDR2 FYNNEI come from the germline V gene. This CDR3 is CASNGQSDTQYF. The CDR3 DNA sequence: TGTGCCAGCAACGGACAGTCAGATACGCAGTATTTT.

This clonotype has at least ten counts. The rearrangement uses TRBV12-3 or TRBV12-4 and TRBJ2-2; the match to TRBD1 covers 8 bases. The CDR3 is made up of 14 amino acids. The trim removed 7 bases at V and 6 bases at J, leaving 7 bases unmatched. CDR3 residues: CASTDRGSAGELFF. In DNA form, the CDR3 reads TGTGCCAGCACCGACAGGGGAAGCGCCGGGGAGCTGTTTTTT.

J is TRBJ2-5 and V is TRBV29-1; 9 bases are a match to TRBD1. J lost 5 bases, V lost 0 bases, and 10 bases had no gene match. The CDR3 totals 16 residues. Per germline, CDR1 SQVTM and CDR2 ANQGSEA. CDR3 loop: CSVEEARQGVYETQYF. The CDR3, as DNA: TGCAGCGTTGAAGAGGCGCGACAGGGGGTATATGAGACCCAGTACTTC. The complete variable domain, with remaining parts taken from reference TRBV29-1 and TRBJ2-5, reads SAVISQKPSRDICQRGTSLTIQCQVDSQVTMMFWYRQQPGQSLTLIATANQGSEATYESGFVIDKFPISRPNLTFSTLTVSNMSPEDSSIYLCSVEEARQGVYETQYFGPGTRLLVL.

This clonotype was found many times. The chain employs TRBV20-1 and TRBJ1-4; D is possibly TRBD1 (5 bases). CDR1 and CDR2 (germline): DFQATT, SNEGSKA (reference sequence). V lost 4 bases and J lost 8, with 17 bases in between. The CDR3 length is 14 residues. The CDR3 bases are TGCAGTGCTATAGAGGGGCAGGTGGCGGAAAAACTGTTTTTT. Translation gives CSAIEGQVAEKLFF.

There are many counts of this clonotype. The rearrangement joins TRBV6-1 to TRBJ1-4; TRBD1 aligns across 12 bases. CDR1 is MNHNS and CDR2 is SASEGT in the germline V gene. This CDR3 is 16 amino acids long. The junction had 9 bases not matched to a gene; V was cut back by 6 bases and J by 7 bases. The chain's CDR3 is CASRGTGGDRSEKLFF. The CDR3, as DNA: TGTGCCAGCAGGGGGACAGGGGGCGATAGGAGTGAAAAACTGTTTTTT.

The chain uses TRBV7-6 and TRBJ2-1; 7 nucleotides align to TRBD2. The germline V gene has CDR1 SGHVS and CDR2 FNYEAQ. The CDR3 spans 13 residues. J gave up 9 bases and V 3 bases, and 5 bases lay outside the gene matches. Here the CDR3 DNA reads TGTGCCAGCAGCTTGGTCCTAGCGGCTGAGCAGTTCTTC. The encoded protein is CASSLVLAAEQFF.

With regard to this clonotype: A much larger clonotype is one base distant, so this may be a read error. V is TRBV5-1 and J is TRBJ2-2; D unclear. Trimming took 0 bases from V and 4 from J, leaving 4 bases between them. The CDR3 runs 13 residues. The germline gives CDR1 SGHRS, CDR2 YFSETQ. This CDR3 is CASSLETTGELFF. In nucleotides, the CDR3 is TGCGCCAGCAGCTTGGAGACCACCGGGGAGCTGTTTTTT.

This clonotype was seen at least ten times. The chain uses TRBV20-1 and TRBJ2-5; no firm D call. This CDR3 region has 11 residues. The V end lost 8 bases, the J end lost 0 bases, and 7 bases lay between the germline ends. Germline CDR1 is DFQATT and CDR2 is SNEGSKA (reference sequence). CDR3 nucleotides: TGCAGTCCACAGAACCAAGAGACCCAGTACTTC. This translates into CSPQNQETQYF.

This clonotype has at least ten counts. The chain is built from TRBV7-3 and TRBJ2-7, with D unresolved. CDR3 length: 15 residues. V was pared by 0 bases and J by 4 bases, with 13 bases between. Germline CDR1 is SGHTA and CDR2 is FQGTGA. CDR3 nucleotide sequence: TGTGCCAGCAGCTTAACAGGCGGTCCCAATTACGAGCAGTACTTC. Residues: CASSLTGGPNYEQYF. Full variable domain (outside the CDR3, taken from reference TRBV7-3 and TRBJ2-7): GAGVSQTPSNKVTEKGKYVELRCDPISGHTALYWYRQSLGQGPEFLIYFQGTGAADDSGLPNDRFFAVRPEGSVSTLKIQRTERGDSAVYLCASSLTGGPNYEQYFGPGTRLTVT.

This chain uses TRBV29-1 with TRBJ1-2; a weak D match, TRBD1 (5 bases). The CDR3 runs 11 residues. The germline gives CDR1 SQVTM, CDR2 ANQGSEA. Trimming took off 4 bases at V and 8 bases at J, with 11 bases between the two ends. CDR3 sequence: CSVVGRDGYTF. The CDR3 nucleotides read TGCAGCGTTGTTGGCAGGGACGGCTACACCTTC.

This clonotype was observed at least ten times. This chain joins TRBV5-5 and TRBJ1-2, with TRBD1 matching over 8 bases. After removal of 4 bases from V and 0 bases from J, the junction contained 11 bases not matched to a gene. The V gene's germline CDR1 is SGHKS and CDR2 YYEKEE (reference sequence). The CDR3 extends over 17 amino acids. The CDR3 DNA reads as TGTGCCAGCAGCCTCCCGGGACAGGTGAGGACTAACTATGGCTACACCTTC. This encodes CASSLPGQVRTNYGYTF.

The chain joins TRBV5-1 to TRBJ2-5; 8 bases match TRBD2. Germline-derived CDR1 and CDR2 are SGHRS and YFSETQ. The CDR3 loop spans 16 amino acids. The trim removed 2 bases at V and 5 bases at J, leaving 11 bases unmatched. CDR3 amino acids: CASSFAGTSVPETQYF. CDR3 nucleotide sequence: TGCGCCAGCAGCTTTGCCGGGACTAGTGTTCCGGAGACCCAGTACTTC.

This clonotype was observed a few times. The V gene is TRBV27, the J gene TRBJ1-1, with TRBD1 identical over 9 bases. This CDR3 has 14 residues. V lost 2 bases, J lost 4 bases, and 2 bases stayed unmatched. Germline CDR1 is MNHEY and CDR2 is SMNVEV (reference sequence). CDR3 residues: CASSLRTGATEAFF. The CDR3 DNA follows: TGTGCCAGCAGTTTAAGGACAGGGGCCACTGAAGCTTTCTTT.

The genes are TRBV25-1 and TRBJ2-1, with D possibly matching TRBD2 (6 bases). V was cut by 5 bases and J by 4 bases, with 24 bases left in between. CDR1 and CDR2 from the germline V gene are MGHDK and SYGVNS. The CDR3 runs to 18 residues. CDR3: CASSRSFWGLDFYNEQFF. The DNA of the CDR3 is TGTGCCAGCAGTCGATCTTTTTGGGGACTCGATTTTTACAATGAGCAGTTCTTC.

This clonotype showed up many times. The CDR3 bases are TGTGCCAGCAGCCAAACCGGTGGGACTGTAGTCTATGGCTACACCTTC. This encodes CASSQTGGTVVYGYTF. The rearrangement links TRBV3-1 to TRBJ1-2; TRBD1 is a possible D gene (5 bases). V was pared by 2 bases and J by 4 bases, with 17 bases between. Germline V gene sequence: CDR1 LGHDT, CDR2 YNNKEL (reference sequence). This CDR3 comprises 16 residues.

This clonotype was seen more than once but under ten times. The chain uses TRBV9 and TRBJ2-7; the D gene is possibly TRBD1 (5 bases). This CDR3 has 14 residues. CDR1 is SGDLS, CDR2 YYNGEE, per germline. The ends were cut back, 0 bases at V and 2 bases at J, with 9 bases in the middle. The CDR3 DNA follows: TGTGCCAGCAGCGTAGTCCAGGGTGCCTACGAGCAGTACTTC. This gives the protein CASSVVQGAYEQYF.

Worth noting for this clonotype: This may be a read error, as it is one base from a much larger clone. The J gene is TRBJ2-7, the V gene TRBV7-8; D gene uncertain. CDR3 size: 12 residues. The V gene's germline CDR1 is SGHVS and CDR2 FQNEAQ. The CDR3 DNA reads TGTGTCAGCAGCTTAGCTAATTACGAGCAGTACTTC. It yields the protein CVSSLANYEQYF. Using reference TRBV7-8 and TRBJ2-7 for the parts outside the CDR3, the full variable domain is GAGVSQSPRYKVAKRGQDVALRCDPISGHVSLFWYQQALGQGPEFLTYFQNEAQLDKSGLPSDRFFAERPEGSVSTLKIQRTQQEDSAVYLCVSSLANYEQYFGPGTRLTVT.

There are many counts of this clonotype. The chain joins TRBV9 to TRBJ2-2; 8 nucleotides agree with TRBD1. The CDR3 length is 15 residues. Germline V gene sequence: CDR1 SGDLS, CDR2 YYNGEE. The V segment lost 0 bases and the J segment 5 bases; nucleotides outside the gene matches: 3. In nucleotides, the CDR3 is TGTGCCAGCAGCGTAGCACAGGGGGAGACCGGGGAGCTGTTTTTT. Protein product: CASSVAQGETGELFF.

This clonotype was recorded a few times. The chain employs TRBV19 and TRBJ1-2, with 7 nucleotides matching TRBD1. CDR1 is LNHDA and CDR2 is SQIVND in the germline V gene (reference sequence). With 9 bases clipped from V and 4 bases from J, the junction kept 8 bases outside the gene matches. The CDR3 runs to 13 residues. CDR3 region: CASSPGTAYGYTF. CDR3 in DNA: TGTGCCAGCTCCCCCGGGACAGCCTATGGCTACACCTTC.

This clonotype was counted only a few times. This chain uses TRBV27 with TRBJ2-3; 8 positions match TRBD1. Germline CDR1 is MNHEY and CDR2 is SMNVEV (reference sequence). This CDR3 contains 18 residues. Trimming at V came to 4 bases and at J to 0 bases, leaving 12 bases not matched to a gene. The DNA of the CDR3 is TGTGCCAGCAGTTCCCGGGACAGGCTTCGAACTAGCACAGATACGCAGTATTTT. Protein: CASSSRDRLRTSTDTQYF.

The chain is built from TRBV5-4 and TRBJ2-7; 7 bases map to TRBD1. In germline, CDR1 is SGHNT, CDR2 YYREEE (reference sequence). The CDR3 spans 15 residues. The trim removed 3 bases at V and 3 bases at J, leaving 9 bases unmatched. In nucleotides, the CDR3 is TGTGCCAGCAGCTCGGCCCGACAGGGAAACTACGAGCAGTACTTC. This codes for CASSSARQGNYEQYF.